Below are 5 T cell receptor beta chains sequenced from a single sample in a study of Ad26.COV2.S vaccination and SARS-CoV-2 variants. Clones were sequenced by immunoSEQ multiplex PCR, and TCRdb holds only the in-frame ones, with some missing. The repertoire holds about 480,000 clones, with around 88% as singletons. Noted treatment: roughly 18 received Ad26.COV2.S at low or high dose, single or two shots; 5 received placebo; per-sample allocation not given. All samples were drawn on day 63, counting from the first vaccine or placebo injection. The sample consisted of peripheral blood, taken in a trial of Ad26.COV2.S vaccine versus placebo. These receptors originate from a person between 18 and 65 years old who received the Ad26.COV2.S COVID-19 vaccine or a placebo.

The DNA of the CDR3 is TGCGCCAGCAGTGAGTCCACGGGGGGAGCTGGGGCCAACGTCCTGACTTTC. Its protein product is CASSESTGGAGANVLTF. This chain connects TRBV10-2 to TRBJ2-6, with 7 positions matching TRBD2. Trimming at V came to 0 bases and at J to 2 bases, leaving 4 bases not matched to a gene. CDR3 size: 17 residues. Germline V CDR1 and CDR2: WSHSY, SAAADI.

The chain employs TRBV4-1 and TRBJ2-5, with D maybe TRBD2 (6 bases). There are 15 residues in the CDR3. V was pared by 3 bases and J by 5 bases, with 16 bases between. In germline, CDR1 is MGHRA, CDR2 YSYEKL. CDR3 in DNA: TGCGCCAGCAGCCAGTTGGAGGGAGTCGGGGAGACCCAGTACTTC. Translation: CASSQLEGVGETQYF.

The genes are TRBV27 and TRBJ2-7, with 11 bases matching TRBD2. Trimming took 6 bases from V and 6 from J; bases not matched to a gene: 4. The CDR3 sequence is 13 residues long. Germline V gene sequence: CDR1 MNHEY, CDR2 SMNVEV (reference sequence). The CDR3 nucleotides are TGTGCCAGCAGACTAGCGGGAGTGGGCGAGCAGTACTTC. Translating it yields CASRLAGVGEQYF.

This clone was recorded once. The chain joins TRBV27 to TRBJ2-7, with TRBD2 identical over 7 bases. Germline V gives CDR1 MNHEY, CDR2 SMNVEV (reference sequence). With V trimmed by 4 bases and J by 8 bases, 2 bases remained unmatched. The length of the CDR3 is 11 residues. The CDR3 protein is CASSYGRQQYF. CDR3 nucleotide sequence: TGTGCCAGCAGTTACGGGAGGCAGCAGTACTTC.

This clone was observed once. The rearrangement links TRBV4-3 to TRBJ2-1; D remains ambiguous. Between the trimmed V and J ends, which lost 0 bases and 3 bases, there was a span of 9 bases. The CDR3 has 15 amino acids. Germline V gives CDR1 LGHNA, CDR2 YSLEER. The CDR3 DNA reads TGCGCCAGCAGCCAAGATCTATGGAGCTACAATGAGCAGTTCTTC. This codes for CASSQDLWSYNEQFF.